The 9 T cell receptor beta chains below all came from one sample that was sequenced in a study of shared clonotypes between healthy human individuals. Sequencing was performed with immunoSEQ multiplex PCR; in TCRdb, only in-frame clones are kept and a portion is missing. This table holds some 2,500,000 clones, roughly 93% found once. The sequenced material came from naive CD4+ T cells from PBMCs. The subset denotes: CD45RA+ positively selected. The receptors were sampled from a man in his late teens or twenties in good health. Some clones in this sample may be carry-over from other donors' samples.

Concerning this clone: In the same sample, other DNA sequences code for this CDR3. DNA of the CDR3: TGTGCCAGTAGTATATCCACAGGGGGGCCCTACGAGCAGTACTTC. Amino acids: CASSISTGGPYEQYF. The V and J genes are TRBV19 and TRBJ2-7, with 8 positions matching TRBD1. This CDR3 is 15 amino acids long. The ends lost 2 bases at V and 2 bases at J; junction bases unmatched: 5. From germline, CDR1 is LNHDA and CDR2 SQIVND (reference sequence).

This chain connects TRBV4-2 to TRBJ1-4, with D uncertain. The CDR3 loop spans 16 amino acids. CDR1 is LGHNA, CDR2 YNFKEQ, per germline. V gave up 4 bases and J gave up 4 bases, with 16 bases separating them. The CDR3 region is CASSPSAGRYNEKLFF. CDR3 in DNA: TGTGCCAGCAGCCCTTCTGCTGGGCGATATAATGAAAAACTGTTTTTT.

This chain links TRBV27 with TRBJ2-7; D might be TRBD1 or TRBD2, each matching 5 bases. This CDR3 spans 15 amino acids. CDR1 and CDR2 (germline): MNHEY, SMNVEV (reference sequence). Trimming cost V 3 bases and J 0 bases, with 12 bases left between them. Written as DNA, the CDR3 is TGTGCCAGCAGTTTGGAGGCAGGGAGCTCCTACGAGCAGTACTTC. It encodes CASSLEAGSSYEQYF.

This clone appeared a single time. V usage is TRBV7-8 and J usage is TRBJ2-1; 8 bases line up with TRBD2. Losses at the gene ends were 5 bases for V and 8 bases for J; bases not matched to a gene: 5. CDR3 length equals 13 residues. From germline, CDR1 is SGHVS and CDR2 FQNEAQ. The CDR3 coding sequence is TGTGCCAGCAGCCCTCGGGAGGGCTATGAGCAGTTCTTC. It codes for CASSPREGYEQFF.

This chain joins TRBV30 and TRBJ1-4; 9 nucleotides match TRBD1. The CDR3 runs 14 residues. With V trimmed by 5 bases and J by 4 bases, 5 bases remained unmatched. Germline assignment: CDR1 GTSNPN and CDR2 SVGIG (reference sequence). This CDR3 reads CAWGQGLGNEKLFF. CDR3 bases: TGTGCCTGGGGACAGGGGTTGGGTAATGAAAAACTGTTTTTT.

The chain recombines TRBV5-4 with TRBJ2-3; 8 positions agree with TRBD1. Germline trimming cut 4 bases from V and 0 bases from J; bases unmatched to any gene: 13. Per the germline V gene, CDR1 is SGHNT and CDR2 is YYREEE (reference sequence). The CDR3 extends over 18 amino acids. CDR3 region: CASSGGQGKGLSTDTQYF. The CDR3, as DNA: TGTGCCAGCAGCGGCGGACAGGGAAAGGGTCTAAGCACAGATACGCAGTATTTT.

The V and J genes are TRBV7-3 and TRBJ2-7, with 10 bases aligning to TRBD1. This CDR3 has 16 amino acids. The trim removed 5 bases at V and 7 bases at J, leaving 14 bases unmatched. CDR1 SGHTA and CDR2 FQGTGA come from the germline V gene. CDR3 coding DNA: TGTGCCAGCAGCCTAGGGATACCGGGACAGGGGAGTGAGCAGTACTTC. This sequence encodes CASSLGIPGQGSEQYF. The variable domain in full, with the rest retrieved from reference TRBV7-3 and TRBJ2-7, is GAGVSQTPSNKVTEKGKYVELRCDPISGHTALYWYRQSLGQGPEFLIYFQGTGAADDSGLPNDRFFAVRPEGSVSTLKIQRTERGDSAVYLCASSLGIPGQGSEQYFGPGTRLTVT.

The CDR3 here is CATRTSGESYEQYF. CDR3 nucleotides: TGTGCCACCCGGACTAGCGGGGAGTCCTACGAGCAGTACTTC. The V call is TRBV28, the J call TRBJ2-7; 12 bases line up with TRBD2. Per the germline V gene, CDR1 is MDHEN and CDR2 is SYDVKM. This CDR3 has 14 amino acids. J was trimmed by 1 base and V by 10 bases; bases with no gene match: 5.

This clone came up a few times. A read error may produce the germline difference seen at one junction end. The chain couples TRBV28 to TRBJ1-4; TRBD1 aligns across 7 bases. Germline CDR1 reads MDHEN; CDR2 reads SYDVKM. The CDR3 sequence is 12 residues long. The CDR3 sequence: CASSQTSGQKIF. DNA for the CDR3: TGTGCCAGCAGTCAGACCTCGGGACAGAAGATATTT.